This T cell receptor beta chain was found in a study of blood T cell repertoires in COVID-19. About the research overall: Donors in the United States, Italy and Spain gave samples during acute or convalescent COVID-19. Nucleic acid was either cDNA or gDNA, and it came from T cells, B-cell-depleted T cells, or PBMCs.

In the study's own analysis: Reference gene primer amplification in the assay estimated nucleated cell counts. The method was immunoSEQ multiplex PCR; TCRdb's version includes in-frame clones alone and lacks a portion of them. That table gives V, J and clone size, and the DNA gave D and trimming. The sample holds tens of thousands of clones, 60% to 75% seen once. The sequence came from a woman in her seventies with acute or convalescent COVID-19. The sequenced sample was peripheral blood.

CDR3 protein: CASSSYRRDRVVGETQYF. CDR3 nucleotides: TGTGCCAGCAGCTCCTATCGGCGGGACAGGGTGGTCGGGGAGACCCAGTACTTC. V usage is TRBV5-5 and J usage is TRBJ2-5, with TRBD1 matching 9 bases. The CDR3 is 18 residues long. Germline loops: CDR1 SGHKS, CDR2 YYEKEE (reference sequence). J lost 5 bases, V lost 3 bases, and 17 bases had no gene match.